The clone carrying this T cell receptor (beta chain) was seen a few times. Libraries for TCRalpha and TCRbeta carried sample barcodes and unique molecular identifiers via 5'RACE. TCRdb re-called the 5' RACE reads with MiXCR, one entry per CDR3 protein. Of about 100,000 distinct CDR3 sequences listed, approximately 10% were seen once; the top ten hold approximately 40%. The data were obtained in a study of T-cell memory formation after mild COVID-19. Specimen: PBMCs or a T cell subset sorted from them (not recorded which). The receptor was derived from a man younger than 30 who had mild COVID-19 (a few samples of this study predate the infection). Cell type and time point are not known.

CDR3 nucleotide sequence: TGTGCCAGCAGCGTATTCCGCACCGGGGAGCTGTTTTTT. Its protein product is CASSVFRTGELFF. The V call is TRBV9, the J call TRBJ2-2, with unresolved D. The V end lost 1 base, the J end lost 4 bases, and 5 bases lay between the germline ends. The CDR3 loop spans 13 amino acids. Germline CDR1 reads SGDLS; CDR2 reads YYNGEE.